Listed below are T cell receptor beta chains from one sample, sequenced in a study of T-cell memory formation after mild COVID-19. MiXCR, run by TCRdb on the 5' RACE reads, gives a single entry per CDR3 protein. The sample carries a few hundred thousand distinct CDR3 sequences, roughly a fifth recorded once. The sequencing input was PBMCs or a T cell subset sorted from them (not recorded which). The receptors derive from an adult woman who had mild COVID-19 (a few samples of this study predate the infection). Cell type and time point are not known. Both conserved end residues are part of each CDR3.

13	TRBV20-1	TRBJ2-7	CSAQGQAFYEQYF
15	TRBV3-1	TRBJ1-5	CASSQELGNPQPQHF
12	TRBV11-2	TRBJ2-3	CASSRRPDTQYF
16	TRBV7-3	TRBJ2-2	CASSTDRAMNTGELFF
15	TRBV7-3	TRBJ2-1	CASSSGLAGGDEQFF
15	TRBV7-8	TRBJ2-7	CASSRSGAAANEQYF
14	TRBV10-3	TRBJ1-1	CAISESTGQGRTFF
19	TRBV5-1	TRBJ2-7	CASSLWGLAGGPSSYEQYF
15	TRBV5-5	TRBJ2-4	CASSSVTAAKNIQYF
15	TRBV5-1	TRBJ2-2	CASSSTGGKTGELFF
15	TRBV27	TRBJ1-2	CASSLKPLANYGYTF
14	TRBV20-1	TRBJ1-2	CSAIIAGQGYGYTF
16	TRBV6-2/TRBV6-3	TRBJ2-2	CASSYIRGQGAGELFF
13	TRBV24-1	TRBJ2-5	CATSVRDQETQYF
15	TRBV2	TRBJ1-5	CASRVAGVNNQPQHF
17	TRBV7-9	TRBJ2-3	CASSPRGLAASTDTQYF
18	TRBV20-1	TRBJ2-3	CSARDYGSSSGSGYTQYF
17	TRBV5-1	TRBJ2-5	CASSPGDTTTYQETQYF
15	TRBV7-6	TRBJ2-2	CASRGQDIGRAELFF
14	TRBV19	TRBJ2-7	CASRPTGSAYEQYF
15	TRBV15	TRBJ1-1	CATSREVGGYTEAFF
15	TRBV7-2	TRBJ2-3	CASSLLGGPSDTQYF
14	TRBV5-5	TRBJ2-1	CASSLGQGASEQFF
13	TRBV20-1	TRBJ1-3	CSALGQLGNTIYF
16	TRBV20-1	TRBJ2-2	CSARYRLAGVSGELFF
12	TRBV29-1	TRBJ2-7	CSVWTDSYEQYF
12	TRBV29-1	TRBJ1-1	CSVAGTAQKAFF
13	TRBV20-1	TRBJ2-7	CSARAPIFSKQYF
14	TRBV6-5	TRBJ2-7	CASRGTSGAYEQYF
13	TRBV20-1	TRBJ1-5	CSARVQEGQPQHF
14	TRBV15	TRBJ2-1	CATSSPLIINEQFF
13	TRBV21-1	TRBJ2-7	CARTDGRNYEQYF
13	TRBV7-3	TRBJ1-2	CASSFGGGNGYTF
13	TRBV29-1	TRBJ2-5	CSVGHREGETQYF
14	TRBV7-8	TRBJ2-1	CASSLPSGGNKQFF
17	TRBV7-2	TRBJ2-3	CASSRGTSGTSTDTQYF
13	TRBV20-1	TRBJ1-4	CSARTGVNEKLFF
15	TRBV4-1	TRBJ1-1	CASSPRNVGTTEAFF
14	TRBV7-6	TRBJ2-1	CASSSGPGRGEQFF
14	TRBV5-6	TRBJ1-2	CASSLGSGSYGYTF
11	TRBV29-1	TRBJ1-1	CSTRMNTEAFF
16	TRBV30	TRBJ1-6	CAWRAQGVSYNSPLHF
12	TRBV5-1	TRBJ1-2	CASSGGEGTAHF
14	TRBV7-9	TRBJ1-2	CASSLAAGNYGYTF